This TCR beta chain was sequenced in a study of identical twins. The CDR3 is 14 residues long. Germline CDR1 reads MNHEY; CDR2 reads SMNVEV (reference sequence). Unmatched junction bases numbered 10, after V lost 8 bases and J lost 6 bases. Study-level results: Because invariant MAIT and iNKT cells could be present, zero-insertion analyses could be partly confounded. Models predicted too little out-of-frame TCR alpha sharing in monozygotic twins.

TCRdb re-called the 5' RACE reads with MiXCR, one entry per CDR3 protein. The sample records hundreds of thousands of distinct CDR3 sequences, 8.6% being singletons. Details on this clonotype: The target antigen is unknown.

This same sample was also taken into another study, of yellow fever vaccine responses in identical twins. That source adds: Reportedly, the response of twins' T cells to the vaccine seemed partly convergent, partly personalized.

The sequenced sample was PBMCs. The gene calls are TRBV27 and TRBJ1-5; TRBD1 matches at 7 bases. The sequence was collected from a woman between 18 and 29 years old in good health. CDR3 protein: CASGPLDRRQPQHF. The CDR3 DNA reads as TGTGCCAGCGGACCGCTGGACAGGCGTCAGCCCCAGCATTTT.